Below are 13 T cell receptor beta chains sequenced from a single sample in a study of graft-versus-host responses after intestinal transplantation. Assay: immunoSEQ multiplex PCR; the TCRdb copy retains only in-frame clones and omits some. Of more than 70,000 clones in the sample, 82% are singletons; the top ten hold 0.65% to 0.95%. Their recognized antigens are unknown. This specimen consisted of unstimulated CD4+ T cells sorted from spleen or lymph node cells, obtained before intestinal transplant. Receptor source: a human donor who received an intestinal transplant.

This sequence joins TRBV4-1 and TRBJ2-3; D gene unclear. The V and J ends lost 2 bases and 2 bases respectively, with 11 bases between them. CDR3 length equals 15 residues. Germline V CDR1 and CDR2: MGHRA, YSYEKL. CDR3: CASSQRSQNTDTQYF. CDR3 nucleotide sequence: TGCGCCAGCAGCCAAAGGTCACAGAACACAGATACGCAGTATTTT.

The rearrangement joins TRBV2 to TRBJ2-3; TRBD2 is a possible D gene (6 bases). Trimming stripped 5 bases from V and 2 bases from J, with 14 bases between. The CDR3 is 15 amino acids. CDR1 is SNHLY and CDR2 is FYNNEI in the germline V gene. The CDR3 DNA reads TGTGCCAGCAGTCGAGCGGGTCGCCCCACAGATACGCAGTATTTT. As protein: CASSRAGRPTDTQYF.

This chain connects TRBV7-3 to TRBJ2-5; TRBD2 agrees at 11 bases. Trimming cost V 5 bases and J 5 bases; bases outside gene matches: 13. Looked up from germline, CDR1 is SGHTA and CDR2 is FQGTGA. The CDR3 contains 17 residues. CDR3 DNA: TGTGCCAGCAGCCCCGGGACTAGCGGCATTTTGGGGGAGACCCAGTACTTC. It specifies CASSPGTSGILGETQYF.

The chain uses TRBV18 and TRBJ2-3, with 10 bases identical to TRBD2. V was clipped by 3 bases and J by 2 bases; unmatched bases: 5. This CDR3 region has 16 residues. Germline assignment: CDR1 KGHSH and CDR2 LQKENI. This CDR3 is CASSPLAGVDTDTQYF. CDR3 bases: TGTGCCAGCTCACCGCTAGCGGGGGTCGACACAGATACGCAGTATTTT.

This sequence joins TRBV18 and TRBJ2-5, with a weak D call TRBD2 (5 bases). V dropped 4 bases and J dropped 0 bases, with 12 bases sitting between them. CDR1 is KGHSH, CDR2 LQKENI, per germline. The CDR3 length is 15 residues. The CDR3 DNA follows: TGTGCCAGCTCACGCCACCCCGGGGACCAAGAGACCCAGTACTTC. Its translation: CASSRHPGDQETQYF. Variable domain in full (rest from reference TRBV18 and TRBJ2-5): NAGVMQNPRHLVRRRGQEARLRCSPMKGHSHVYWYRQLPEEGLKFMVYLQKENIIDESGMPKERFSAEFPKEGPSILRIQQVVRGDSAAYFCASSRHPGDQETQYFGPGTRLLVL.

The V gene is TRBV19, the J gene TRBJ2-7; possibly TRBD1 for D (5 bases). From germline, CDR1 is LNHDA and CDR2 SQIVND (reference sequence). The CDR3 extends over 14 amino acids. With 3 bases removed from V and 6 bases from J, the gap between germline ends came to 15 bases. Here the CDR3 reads CASSIRQGLGEQYF. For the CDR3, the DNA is TGTGCCAGTAGTATCCGGCAGGGTTTGGGCGAGCAGTACTTC. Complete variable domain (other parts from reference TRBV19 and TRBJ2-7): DGGITQSPKYLFRKEGQNVTLSCEQNLNHDAMYWYRQDPGQGLRLIYYSQIVNDFQKGDIAEGYSVSREKKESFPLTVTSAQKNPTAFYLCASSIRQGLGEQYFGPGTRLTVT.

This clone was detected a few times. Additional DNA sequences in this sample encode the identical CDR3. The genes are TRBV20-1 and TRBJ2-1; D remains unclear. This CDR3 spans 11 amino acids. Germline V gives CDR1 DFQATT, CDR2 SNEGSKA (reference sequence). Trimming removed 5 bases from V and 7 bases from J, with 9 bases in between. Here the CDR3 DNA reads TGCAGTGCTCCGGGTCCTAATGAGCAGTTCTTC. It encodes CSAPGPNEQFF.

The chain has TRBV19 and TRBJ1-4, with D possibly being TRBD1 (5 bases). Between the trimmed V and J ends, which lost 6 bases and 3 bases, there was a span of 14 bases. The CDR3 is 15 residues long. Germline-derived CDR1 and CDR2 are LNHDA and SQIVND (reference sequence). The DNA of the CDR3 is TGTGCCAGTAGCCCCGGGACTTCCTCTAATGAAAAACTGTTTTTT. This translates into CASSPGTSSNEKLFF.

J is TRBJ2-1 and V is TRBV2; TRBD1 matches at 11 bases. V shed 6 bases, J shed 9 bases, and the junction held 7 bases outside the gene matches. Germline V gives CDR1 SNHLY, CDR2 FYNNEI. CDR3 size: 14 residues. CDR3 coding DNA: TGTGCCAGCAGGGACAGGGGGCAAACCGGTGAGCAGTTCTTC. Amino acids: CASRDRGQTGEQFF.

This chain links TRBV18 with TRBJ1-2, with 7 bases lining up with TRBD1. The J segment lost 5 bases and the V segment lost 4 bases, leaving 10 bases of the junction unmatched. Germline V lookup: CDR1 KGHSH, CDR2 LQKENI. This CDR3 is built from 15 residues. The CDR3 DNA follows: TGTGCCAGCTCACTTTCAACAGGGGAGGAATATGGCTACACCTTC. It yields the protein CASSLSTGEEYGYTF.

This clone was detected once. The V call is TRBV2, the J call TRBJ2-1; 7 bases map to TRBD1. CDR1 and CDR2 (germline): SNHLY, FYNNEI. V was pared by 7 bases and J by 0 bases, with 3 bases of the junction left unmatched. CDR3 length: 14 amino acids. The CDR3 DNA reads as TGTGCCAGCACCAGGGACAGCTCCTACAATGAGCAGTTCTTC. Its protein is CASTRDSSYNEQFF.

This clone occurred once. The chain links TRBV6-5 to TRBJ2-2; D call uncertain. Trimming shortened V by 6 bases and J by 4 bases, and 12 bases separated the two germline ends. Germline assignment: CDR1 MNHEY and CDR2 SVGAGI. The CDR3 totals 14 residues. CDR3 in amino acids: CASSRDSITGELFF. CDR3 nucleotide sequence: TGTGCCAGCAGCAGAGACTCGATCACCGGGGAGCTGTTTTTT.

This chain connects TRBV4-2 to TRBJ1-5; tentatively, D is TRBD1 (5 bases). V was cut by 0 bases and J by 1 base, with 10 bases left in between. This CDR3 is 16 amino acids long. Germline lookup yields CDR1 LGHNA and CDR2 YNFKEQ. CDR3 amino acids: CASSQEGGRSNQPQHF. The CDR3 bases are TGTGCCAGCAGCCAAGAGGGGGGAAGAAGCAATCAGCCCCAGCATTTT.